A selection of T cell receptor beta chains follows, all from one sample in a study of blood T cell repertoires in COVID-19. This table comes from immunoSEQ multiplex PCR, and its TCRdb copy is limited to in-frame clones, with some not included. The table includes more than 110,000 clones, approximately 84% detected once. Sequenced material: PBMCs or T cells enriched from blood (not recorded which). The receptors were gathered from a woman younger than 30 who had been exposed to COVID-19. CDR3s include the opening cysteine and the closing phenylalanine or tryptophan. The order of the fields is clone size, D gene, V gene, J gene, CDR3 protein, CDR3 DNA. A D gene is named only where the DNA matches it firmly. Clone size is stated in some rows and not others, as once, few, many or a class when expanded.

NA,TRBD1,TRBV27,TRBJ1-6,CASRQGSYNSPLHF,TGTGCCAGCAGACAGGGGTCCTATAATTCACCCCTCCACTTT
NA,NA,TRBV7-9,TRBJ1-4,CASSLVRSEKLFF,TGTGCCAGCAGCTTAGTCAGAAGTGAAAAACTGTTTTTT
NA,TRBD1,TRBV24-1,TRBJ2-1,CATSDRTGGKYNEQFF,TGTGCCACCAGTGACCGGACAGGGGGCAAGTACAATGAGCAGTTCTTC
NA,NA,TRBV2,TRBJ1-2,CASSELGLANYGYTF,TGTGCCAGCAGTGAATTGGGGCTGGCTAACTATGGCTACACCTTC
NA,NA,TRBV5-1,TRBJ2-1,CASSLSSPSASLEQFF,TGCGCCAGCAGCTTGTCGAGTCCTAGCGCCAGTTTAGAGCAGTTCTTC
NA,TRBD1,TRBV2,TRBJ2-5,CASRRDSEETQYF,TGTGCCAGCCGCCGGGACAGCGAAGAGACCCAGTACTTC
NA,TRBD2,TRBV27,TRBJ2-2,CASSSRPPAGGHTGELFF,TGTGCCAGCAGTTCTCGTCCCCCAGCGGGAGGTCACACCGGGGAGCTGTTTTTT
NA,TRBD1,TRBV7-2,TRBJ1-1,CASSLVGQGRGNTEAFF,TGTGCCAGCAGCCTCGTCGGACAGGGCAGAGGGAACACTGAAGCTTTCTTT
NA,TRBD1,TRBV9,TRBJ1-6,CASSVGNRGLSPLHF,TGTGCCAGCAGCGTAGGTAACAGGGGGCTTTCACCCCTCCACTTT
NA,TRBD1,TRBV28,TRBJ1-2,CASRTGTVLGYTF,TGTGCCAGCAGGACCGGGACAGTTTTAGGCTACACCTTC
NA,NA,TRBV18,TRBJ2-7,CASSPRTTLRDPYYEQYF,TGTGCCAGCTCACCGCGAACGACTTTGCGGGACCCGTACTACGAGCAGTACTTC
NA,TRBD1,TRBV6-6,TRBJ2-5,CASSYRGQGETQYF,TGTGCCAGCAGTTACAGGGGGCAGGGAGAGACCCAGTACTTC
once,NA,TRBV7-9,TRBJ2-6,CASSLLTSGSGANVLTF,TGTGCCAGCAGCTTACTGACCTCGGGGTCTGGGGCCAACGTCCTGACTTTC
NA,NA,TRBV7-2,TRBJ1-2,CASSPNGLDGGGYTF,TGTGCCAGCAGCCCAAACGGGCTGGACGGGGGTGGCTACACCTTC
NA,NA,TRBV27,TRBJ2-1,CASSPQKRLNEQFF,TGTGCCAGCAGTCCACAAAAGCGACTCAATGAGCAGTTCTTC
few,TRBD1,TRBV30,TRBJ1-1,CARRQGELNTEAFF,TGTGCCCGCAGACAGGGAGAACTGAACACTGAAGCTTTCTTT
NA,TRBD1,TRBV5-8,TRBJ2-3,CASSLGRQGRGNTQYF,TGTGCCAGCAGCTTGGGACGACAGGGCCGGGGAAATACGCAGTATTTT
NA,TRBD1,TRBV30,TRBJ1-2,CAWAGTDRTFYGYTF,TGTGCCTGGGCCGGGACAGACAGAACCTTCTATGGCTACACCTTC
NA,NA,TRBV7-2,TRBJ2-1,CASSLVGGLSSYNEQFF,TGTGCCAGCAGCTTAGTGGGCGGGTTAAGCTCCTACAATGAGCAGTTCTTC
NA,TRBD2,TRBV6-5,TRBJ2-7,CASSYSRLAAYEQYF,TGTGCCAGCAGTTACTCGAGACTAGCGGCCTACGAGCAGTACTTC
NA,TRBD2,TRBV7-3,TRBJ2-2,CASSSKPGLTNTGELFF,TGTGCCAGCAGTTCCAAACCGGGACTAACGAACACCGGGGAGCTGTTTTTT
NA,NA,TRBV19,TRBJ2-7,CASSIDPRGSSYEQYF,TGTGCCAGTAGTATAGATCCGCGGGGCAGCTCCTACGAGCAGTACTTC
NA,TRBD2,TRBV5-4,TRBJ2-1,CASSLVRLAGVYNEQFF,TGTGCCAGCAGCTTGGTTCGTCTAGCGGGAGTATACAATGAGCAGTTCTTC
once,TRBD1,TRBV11-1,TRBJ1-1,CASSFPSGTGTEAFF,TGTGCCAGCAGCTTTCCCTCCGGGACAGGCACTGAAGCTTTCTTT
NA,NA,TRBV27,TRBJ2-3,CASSLGLAYTDTQYF,TGTGCCAGCAGTTTGGGTCTAGCTTACACAGATACGCAGTATTTT
NA,TRBD1,TRBV7-9,TRBJ1-1,CASSLAPGQVDTEAFF,TGTGCCAGCAGCCTAGCTCCGGGACAGGTAGACACTGAAGCTTTCTTT
NA,TRBD1,TRBV6-5,TRBJ2-7,CASSPGQGGEQYF,TGTGCCAGCAGCCCGGGACAGGGGGGCGAGCAGTACTTC
NA,NA,TRBV3-1/TRBV3-2,TRBJ1-2,CASSPWSGGGDGYTF,TGTGCCAGCAGCCCCTGGTCTGGCGGGGGCGATGGCTACACCTTC
NA,NA,TRBV5-1,TRBJ2-1,CASSSGYGYNEQFF,TGCGCCAGCAGCAGCGGATATGGCTACAATGAGCAGTTCTTC
NA,TRBD2,TRBV10-2,TRBJ2-3,CASVEAGGRTDTQYF,TGCGCCAGCGTTGAAGCGGGAGGACGCACAGATACGCAGTATTTT
NA,TRBD2,TRBV6-4,TRBJ2-7,CASSPSSGSSYEQYF,TGTGCCAGCAGCCCCTCTAGCGGGAGCTCCTACGAGCAGTACTTC
NA,NA,TRBV5-1,TRBJ1-1,CASSLGGYSNTEAFF,TGCGCCAGCAGCTTAGGAGGGTACTCAAACACTGAAGCTTTCTTT
NA,TRBD1,TRBV9,TRBJ2-7,CASSARPGTGVYEQYF,TGTGCCAGCAGCGCTCGACCCGGGACAGGTGTATACGAGCAGTACTTC
NA,NA,TRBV12-2,TRBJ2-7,CASRSTGGKYEQYF,TGTGCAAGTCGCTCTACAGGGGGCAAATACGAGCAGTACTTC
NA,TRBD1,TRBV6-5,TRBJ1-4,CASSQPGQPNEKLFF,TGTGCCAGCAGTCAACCGGGACAGCCTAATGAAAAACTGTTTTTT
few,TRBD2,TRBV5-1,TRBJ2-4,CASSVRTPTSGVGDIQYF,TGCGCCAGCAGCGTCCGGACCCCGACTAGCGGGGTGGGAGACATTCAGTACTTC
NA,NA,TRBV9,TRBJ1-3,CASSVGLSSGNTIYF,TGTGCCAGCAGCGTGGGACTGAGCTCTGGAAACACCATATATTTT
NA,TRBD1,TRBV3-1/TRBV3-2,TRBJ2-7,CASSQRTGGHEQYF,TGTGCCAGCAGCCAACGGACAGGGGGCCACGAGCAGTACTTC
NA,NA,TRBV27,TRBJ1-2,CASSYSSAGGYTF,TGTGCCAGCAGTTACTCCTCCGCAGGTGGCTACACCTTC
once,NA,TRBV4-3,TRBJ2-3,CASSRGRQTDTQYF,TGCGCCAGCAGTCGAGGTCGCCAAACCGATACGCAGTATTTT
NA,NA,TRBV5-1,TRBJ2-2,CASSSGQNTGELFF,TGCGCCAGCAGCTCCGGACAGAACACCGGGGAGCTGTTTTTT
NA,TRBD2,TRBV18,TRBJ2-3,CASSFFGSTSGRATSDTQYF,TGTGCCAGCTCATTTTTCGGGTCGACTAGCGGGAGGGCTACATCGGATACGCAGTATTTT
NA,TRBD1,TRBV10-3,TRBJ1-2,CAISFQYGTGASGGRGYTF,TGTGCCATCAGTTTCCAGTACGGGACAGGGGCCTCAGGGGGAAGGGGCTACACCTTC
NA,NA,TRBV19,TRBJ2-5,CASSADSEETQYF,TGTGCCAGTAGTGCGGACAGCGAAGAGACCCAGTACTTC
NA,TRBD2,TRBV5-4,TRBJ2-5,CASSRGDDETQYF,TGTGCCAGCAGCCGGGGGGATGATGAGACCCAGTACTTC
once,TRBD1,TRBV7-3,TRBJ2-6,CASSSSRGPPAGANVLTF,TGTGCCAGCAGCTCGAGCAGGGGGCCTCCCGCTGGGGCCAACGTCCTGACTTTC
NA,NA,TRBV19,TRBJ1-5,CASSMRQISNQPQHF,TGTGCCAGTAGTATGAGACAGATAAGCAATCAGCCCCAGCATTTT
NA,NA,TRBV28,TRBJ1-3,CASSFGVSSSGNTIYF,TGTGCCAGCAGTTTCGGGGTCTCTAGCTCTGGAAACACCATATATTTT
many,TRBD1,TRBV6-5,TRBJ1-3,CASSPTGTGRNTIYF,TGTGCCAGCAGCCCAACCGGGACAGGGCGGAACACCATATATTTT
NA,TRBD1,TRBV30,TRBJ1-4,CAWSRDRVRGEKLFF,TGTGCCTGGAGTCGGGACAGGGTCCGGGGCGAAAAACTGTTTTTT
NA,NA,TRBV19,TRBJ1-5,CASSILGAHQPQHF,TGTGCCAGTAGTATTCTGGGGGCCCATCAGCCCCAGCATTTT